This T cell receptor beta chain comes out of a study of early T cells in non-severe SARS-CoV-2 infection (dated by TCRdb to the early 2020s). For the study in its entirety: Bulk RNA from unsorted whole blood was used for TCR sequencing, so alpha and beta chains could not be paired. General study outcomes and caveats: VDJdb matching was skewed toward anti-spike CD8 responses and likely underestimated virus-specific expansions by missing private and CD4 specificities.

A case-control design nested within a healthcare worker cohort in London, UK, was used, with weekly nasopharyngeal swab PCR tests and blood sampling performed. Between 23 and 31 March 2020, the week of the UK lockdown, healthcare workers were enrolled and then followed up weekly for as long as 16 weeks. This clonotype was recorded at least ten times. No antigen is known for it. No much larger clone exists at a distance of one base, and base qualities are not known. From a lookup of the germline V gene, CDR1 and CDR2 are SGHRS and YFSETQ. V is reduced by 4 bases and J by 2 bases, leaving a spacing of 10 bases between them. From the cysteine through the phenylalanine, the CDR3 covers 13 amino acids. Left in the record is the CDR3 DNA by itself, 39 bases read in frame from the first base. The method behind the library was 5' RACE. Sequencing relied on a NextSeq 500. To correct for sequencing error and PCR bias, the TCR library protocol tagged individual cDNA molecules with unique molecular identifiers. TCR alpha and beta chains were both sequenced, and the abundances of alpha and beta sequences in each sample were closely correlated with each other. In the original analysis: Decombinator V4 was used to annotate the V gene, J gene and CDR3 of the TCR sequences. TCRs were defined as expanded if a significant change between any two time points was detected under a Poisson model with p below 0.0001. TCR abundances were normalised to the total number of TCRs sequenced per sample and were expressed as counts per million. TRAV1-2 paired with TRAJ12, TRAJ20 or TRAJ33 defined MAIT TCRs, while TRAV10 paired with TRAJ18 defined iNKT TCRs. VDJdb, accessed 1 November 2021, was searched for CMV, EBV and SARS-CoV-2 annotated TCRs, with TCRs annotated for multiple antigens excluded. The public sequencing data were trimmed at Q25 with fastp and processed into clonotypes with MiXCR by TCRdb, which kept only in-frame beta chains. Each entry is one CDR3 protein sequence, shown with its most common DNA and genes. Clone size and V and J calls follow TCRdb, not the original study. The sample has tens of thousands of distinct CDR3 sequences on record, roughly 5.4% of them singletons. Clones ranked in the top ten supply approximately 3.6% of the sample.

This clonotype was sampled from an adult who was a healthcare worker with PCR-confirmed SARS-CoV-2 infection or an uninfected control (not recorded which). The chain is made from TRBV5-1 and TRBJ2-7; perhaps TRBD2 is the D gene, with 5 bases matching. Sequencing was carried out using whole blood. The nucleotide sequence reads TGCGCCAGCAGCCCTGAAGCGGCCTACGAGCAGTACTTC. This encodes CASSPEAAYEQYF.